This entry concerns a single T cell receptor beta chain. Its target is not known. The length of the CDR3 is 13 residues. V was clipped by 8 bases and J by 4 bases; unmatched bases: 5. Germline lookup yields CDR1 ENHRY and CDR2 SYGVKD. PBMCs, the starting material, were the source of sorted CD4+ and CD8+ T cells. This specimen belongs to a study of CD8+ T cells in alopecia areata. Study context: The drug, oral tofacitinib, was given to treated patients at 5 to 10 mg twice daily. Study conclusions and caveats: Lesional scalp, especially alopecia totalis/universalis, showed higher clonality than normal scalp.

The sequencing template was cDNA reverse transcribed from extracted RNA. The repertoire was sequenced with immunoSEQ multiplex PCR; TCRdb's copy has only in-frame clones and lacks some. The sample consists of 200,000 to 250,000 clones, under 70% of them appearing once. The clonotype comes from a human donor with alopecia areata. The sample was CD4+ T cells sorted from blood, taken at week 0. The chain has TRBV10-3 and TRBJ2-7, with TRBD1 identical over 10 bases. The CDR3: CAIRTGGLYEQYF. In DNA, the CDR3 is TGTGCCATCCGGACAGGGGGTTTATACGAGCAGTACTTC.